This T cell receptor (beta chain) came from a study of CD8 T cells in ankylosing spondylitis. General observations from the study: Significant enrichment of disease-linked clones was reported in matched ankylosing spondylitis synovial fluid. There was a TCR beta motif, made of fewer than 10 highly homologous variants, that appeared characteristic of ankylosing spondylitis blood. In reactive arthritis synovial fluid and blood, some motif variants had been reported before. Clones linked to disease, bearing a CD8+ phenotype, were relatively rare in peripheral blood.

Concerning this clonotype: The antigen is undetermined. The junction does not match germline at one end; this may be a read error.

TCRdb re-analysed the 5' RACE reads in MiXCR, keeping a single row per CDR3 protein. The data hold approximately 500,000 distinct CDR3 sequences, with roughly 13% observed a single time. Input material: blood, either unsorted or a sorted T cell fraction (not recorded which). This TCR was sampled from a male donor with ankylosing spondylitis.

CDR3 residues: CACSPQAIAGGNTEAFF. CDR3 in DNA: TGTGCCTGCAGCCCTCAGGCAATAGCGGGGGGGAACACTGAAGCTTTCTTT. V is TRBV3-1 and J is TRBJ1-1; D might be TRBD1 (5 bases). This CDR3 spans 17 amino acids. In germline, CDR1 is LGHDT, CDR2 YNNKEL (reference sequence).